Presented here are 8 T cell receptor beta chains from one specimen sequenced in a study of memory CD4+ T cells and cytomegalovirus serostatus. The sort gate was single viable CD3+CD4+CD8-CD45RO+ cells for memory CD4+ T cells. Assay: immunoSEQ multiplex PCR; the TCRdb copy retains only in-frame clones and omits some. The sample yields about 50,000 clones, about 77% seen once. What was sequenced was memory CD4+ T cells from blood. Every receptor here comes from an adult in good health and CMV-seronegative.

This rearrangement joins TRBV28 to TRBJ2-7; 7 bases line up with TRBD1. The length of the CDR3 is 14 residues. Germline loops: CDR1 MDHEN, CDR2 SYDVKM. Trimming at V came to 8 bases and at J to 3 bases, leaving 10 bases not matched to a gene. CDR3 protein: CASFRTGSYYEQYF. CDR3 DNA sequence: TGTGCCAGCTTCAGGACAGGTTCATACTACGAGCAGTACTTC.

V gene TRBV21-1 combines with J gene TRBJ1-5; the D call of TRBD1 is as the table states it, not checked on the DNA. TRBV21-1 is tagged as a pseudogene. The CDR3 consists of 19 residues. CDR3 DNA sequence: TGTGCCAGCAGCTCCCAGGGGACGCCTGCGGACCTTAGCAATCAGCCCCAGCATTTT. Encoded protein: CASSSQGTPADLSNQPQHF.

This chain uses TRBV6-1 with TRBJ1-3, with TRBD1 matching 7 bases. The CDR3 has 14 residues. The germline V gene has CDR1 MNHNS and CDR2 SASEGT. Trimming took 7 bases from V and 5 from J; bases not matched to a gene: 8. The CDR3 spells CASTVRGVRNTIYF. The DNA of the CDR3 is TGTGCCAGCACGGTCAGGGGGGTAAGAAACACCATATATTTT.

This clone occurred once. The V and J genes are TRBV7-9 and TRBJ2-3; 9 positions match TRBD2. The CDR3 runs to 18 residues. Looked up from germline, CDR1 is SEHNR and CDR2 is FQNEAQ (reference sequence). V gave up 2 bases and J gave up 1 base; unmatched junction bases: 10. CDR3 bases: TGTGCCAGCAGCTTAAGAATAGCGGGAGTCCGTGGCACAGATACGCAGTATTTT. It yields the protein CASSLRIAGVRGTDTQYF.

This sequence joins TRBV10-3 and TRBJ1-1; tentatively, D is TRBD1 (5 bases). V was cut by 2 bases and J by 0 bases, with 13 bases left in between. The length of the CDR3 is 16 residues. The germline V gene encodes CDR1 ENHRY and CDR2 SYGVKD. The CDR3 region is CAISERDGSMNTEAFF. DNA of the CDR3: TGTGCCATCAGTGAGAGGGACGGTTCCATGAACACTGAAGCTTTCTTT.

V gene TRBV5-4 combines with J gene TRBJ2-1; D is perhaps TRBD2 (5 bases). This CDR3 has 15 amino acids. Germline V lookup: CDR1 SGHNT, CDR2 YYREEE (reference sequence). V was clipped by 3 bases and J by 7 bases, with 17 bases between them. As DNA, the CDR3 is TGTGCCAGCAGCTACCAGCTTCCGGGAAGAAATGAGCAGTTCTTC. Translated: CASSYQLPGRNEQFF.

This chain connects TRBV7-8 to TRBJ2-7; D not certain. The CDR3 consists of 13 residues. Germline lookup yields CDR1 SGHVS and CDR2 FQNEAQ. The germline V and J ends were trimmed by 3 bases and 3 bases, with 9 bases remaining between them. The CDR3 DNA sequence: TGTGCCAGCAGCTTGGGTATTAACTACGAGCAGTACTTC. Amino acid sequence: CASSLGINYEQYF.

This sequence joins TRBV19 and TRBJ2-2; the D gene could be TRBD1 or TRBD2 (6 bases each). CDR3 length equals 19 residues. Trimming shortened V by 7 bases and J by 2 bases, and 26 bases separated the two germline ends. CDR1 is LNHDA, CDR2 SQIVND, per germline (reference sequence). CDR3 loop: CASTATFGRGRQNTGELFF. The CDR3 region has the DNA TGTGCCAGTACCGCTACTTTCGGTCGGGGGCGGCAAAACACCGGGGAGCTGTTTTTT.